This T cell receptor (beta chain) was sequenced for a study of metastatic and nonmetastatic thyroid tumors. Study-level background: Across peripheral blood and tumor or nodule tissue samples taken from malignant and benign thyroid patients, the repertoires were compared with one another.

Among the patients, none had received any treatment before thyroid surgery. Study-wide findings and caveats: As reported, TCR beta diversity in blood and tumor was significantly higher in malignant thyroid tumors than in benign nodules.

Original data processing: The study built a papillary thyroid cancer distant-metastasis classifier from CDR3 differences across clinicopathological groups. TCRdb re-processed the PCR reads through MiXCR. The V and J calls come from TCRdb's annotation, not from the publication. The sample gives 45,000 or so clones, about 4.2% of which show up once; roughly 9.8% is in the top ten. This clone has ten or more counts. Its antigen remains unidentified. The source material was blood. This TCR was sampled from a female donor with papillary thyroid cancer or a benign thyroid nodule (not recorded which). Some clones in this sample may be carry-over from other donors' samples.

In DNA form, the CDR3 reads TGTGCCAGCAGTTCGACAGATAACACTGAAGCTTTCTTT. Translated, it gives CASSSTDNTEAFF. V is TRBV27 and J is TRBJ1-1; D is perhaps TRBD1 (5 bases). Deletions cut 4 bases from V and 2 bases from J, with 8 bases between. Germline V lookup: CDR1 MNHEY, CDR2 SMNVEV (reference sequence). The CDR3 consists of 13 residues.